The source of this T cell receptor beta chain is a study of tumor-infiltrating lymphocytes in localized non-small cell lung cancer. Clones were read by immunoSEQ multiplex PCR, and TCRdb kept only the in-frame ones, dropping some. Among roughly 11,000 clones listed, around 83% were seen once. About this clone: Its target is not known.

V shed 0 bases and J shed 9 bases, with 15 bases lying between them. CDR3 length: 15 residues. CDR1 MNHNS and CDR2 SASEGT come from the germline V gene. Overall study findings and caveats: Immunotypes IM1 and IM2 had similar TCR-derived T-cell fractions. Tumors had more T cell infiltration than uninvolved lung, per TCRbeta sequencing and CD3 counts. Different pieces of the same tissue were used for each assay. No link was found between tumor T-cell fraction and recurrence-free survival.

The chain recombines TRBV6-1 with TRBJ1-5; D remains unclear. The clonotype was recovered from a human donor with non-small cell lung cancer. Sequenced: lung tumor tissue. CDR3 nucleotides: TGTGCCAGCAGTGAAGCGCGCGGTTTGTCGGGGCCCCAGCATTTT. Amino acids: CASSEARGLSGPQHF.